This T cell receptor beta chain was recorded in a study of tumor-infiltrating lymphocytes in primary liver carcinoma. Looking at the study overall: Patients' primary liver carcinoma was surgically resected.

Germline DNA was also extracted, while the blood RNA originated from unsorted whole blood. Chronic HBV infection was present, with no prior treatment. General study findings and limits: Relative to blood, tumors carried a significantly larger fraction of the repertoire in their top 250 clones (p = 0.039). Pairs comparing tumor with adjacent tissue or blood overlapped less than pairs drawn from tumor regions.

Constant-region priming of around 500 ng total RNA yielded TCR beta cDNA. Three nested multiplex PCR rounds of slightly modified ARM-PCR generated TCR beta libraries. Two initial PCR rounds of roughly 10 cycles each paired TRBV1-TRBV30 forward primers with a C-beta reverse primer. A single record per CDR3 protein comes from TCRdb applying MiXCR to the multiplex PCR reads. The sample carries a few hundred thousand distinct CDR3 sequences, roughly three fifths recorded once. Trimming took off 2 bases at V and 4 bases at J, with 15 bases between the two ends. CDR3 length equals 15 residues. Germline V lookup: CDR1 MNHNY, CDR2 SVGAGI (reference sequence). On this clonotype: Its specificity is not known. A much larger clone lies one base from this, so it may be a read error. The conserved final phenylalanine or tryptophan is absent from the CDR3, which likely points to a read error.

The rearrangement uses TRBV6-6 and TRBJ2-7; maybe TRBD1 (7 bases). The receptor comes from a young woman with primary liver carcinoma and hepatitis B virus infection. Input material: peripheral blood. The CDR3 DNA is TGTGCCAGCAGTTACCCTGCCCAGGGGGGTTACGAGCAGTACCTC. Protein: CASSYPAQGGYEQYL.